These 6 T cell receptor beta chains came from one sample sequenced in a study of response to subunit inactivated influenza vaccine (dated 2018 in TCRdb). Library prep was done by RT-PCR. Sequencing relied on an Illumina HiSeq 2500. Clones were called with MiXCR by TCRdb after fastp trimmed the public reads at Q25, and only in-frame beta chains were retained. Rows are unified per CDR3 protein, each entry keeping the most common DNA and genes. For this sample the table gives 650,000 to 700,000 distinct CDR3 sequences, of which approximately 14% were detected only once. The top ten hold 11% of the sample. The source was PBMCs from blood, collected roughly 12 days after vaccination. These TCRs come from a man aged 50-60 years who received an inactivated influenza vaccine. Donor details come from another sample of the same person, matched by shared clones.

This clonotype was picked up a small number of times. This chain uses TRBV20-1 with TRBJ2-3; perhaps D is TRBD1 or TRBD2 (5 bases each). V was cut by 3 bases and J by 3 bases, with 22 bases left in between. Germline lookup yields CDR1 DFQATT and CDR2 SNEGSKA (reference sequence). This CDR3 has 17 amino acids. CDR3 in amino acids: CSASPRSRGAQTDTQYF. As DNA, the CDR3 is TGCAGTGCTAGCCCACGTTCCAGAGGGGCTCAAACAGATACGCAGTATTTT.

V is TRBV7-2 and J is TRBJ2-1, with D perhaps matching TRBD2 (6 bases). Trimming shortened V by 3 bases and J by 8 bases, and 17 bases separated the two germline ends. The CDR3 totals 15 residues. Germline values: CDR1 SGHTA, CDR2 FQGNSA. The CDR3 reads CASSLGTARGDEQFF. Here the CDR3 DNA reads TGTGCCAGCAGCTTGGGGACTGCCCGGGGAGATGAGCAGTTCTTC.

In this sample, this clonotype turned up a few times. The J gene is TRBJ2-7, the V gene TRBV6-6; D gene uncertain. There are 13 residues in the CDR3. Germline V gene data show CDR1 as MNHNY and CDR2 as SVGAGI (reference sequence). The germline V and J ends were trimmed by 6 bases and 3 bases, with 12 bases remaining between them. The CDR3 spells CASRPPSLYEQYF. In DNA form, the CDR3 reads TGTGCCAGCAGGCCTCCTAGTCTCTACGAGCAGTACTTC.

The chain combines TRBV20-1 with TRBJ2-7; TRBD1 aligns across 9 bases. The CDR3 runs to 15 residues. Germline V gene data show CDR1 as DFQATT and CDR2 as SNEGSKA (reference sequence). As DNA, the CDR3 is TGCAGAGCCCCGTTCGACAGGGGGATTCGCTACGAGCAGTACTTC. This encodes CRAPFDRGIRYEQYF.

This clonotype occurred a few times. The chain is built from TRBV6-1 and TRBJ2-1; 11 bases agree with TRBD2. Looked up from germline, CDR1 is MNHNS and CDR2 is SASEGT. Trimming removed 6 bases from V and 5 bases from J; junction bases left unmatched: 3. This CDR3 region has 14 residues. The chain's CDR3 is CASRGLAVNNEQFF. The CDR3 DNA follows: TGTGCCAGCAGGGGACTAGCGGTGAACAATGAGCAGTTCTTC.

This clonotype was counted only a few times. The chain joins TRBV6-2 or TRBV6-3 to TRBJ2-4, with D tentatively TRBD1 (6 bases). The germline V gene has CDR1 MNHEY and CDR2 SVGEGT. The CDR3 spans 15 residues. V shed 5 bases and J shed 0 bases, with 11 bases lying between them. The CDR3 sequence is CASSTGQIAKNIQYF. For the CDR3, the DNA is TGTGCCAGCAGTACCGGACAGATAGCCAAAAACATTCAGTACTTC.